The rows below give T cell receptor beta chains drawn from one sample of a study of chemoradiotherapy in HPV16-positive cancers. This table comes from immunoSEQ multiplex PCR, and its TCRdb copy is limited to in-frame clones, with some not included. The data show about 14,000 clones, roughly 93% seen once. The input for sequencing was blood, taken from a patient who underwent chemoradiotherapy. The origin of the receptors is a human donor with HPV-associated anogenital cancer. Each CDR3 is given with its conserved first and last residue. A D gene is named only where the DNA matches it firmly. Clone size appears in some rows only: once, few, many, or a class for an expanded clone.

V	D	size	J	DNA	CDR3
TRBV4-1	TRBD1	.	TRBJ2-7	TGCGCCAGCAGCCACTGGACAGGGGGCTACGAGCAGTACTTC	CASSHWTGGYEQYF
TRBV27	.	.	TRBJ1-6	TGTGCCAGCAGTTTAACAGGGTTCTCCTATAATTCACCCCTCCACTTT	CASSLTGFSYNSPLHF
TRBV10-1	.	.	TRBJ2-1	TGCGCCAGCAGTGAAGGGGGCTACAATGAGCAGTTCTTC	CASSEGGYNEQFF
TRBV19	.	.	TRBJ2-2	TGTGCCAGTAGCCTAGATGGACCTTCTGTAGGGACCGGGGAGCTGTTTTTT	CASSLDGPSVGTGELFF
TRBV27	.	.	TRBJ1-2	TGTGCCAGCAGTCCCTCTCGGTTCTATGGCTACACCTTC	CASSPSRFYGYTF
TRBV5-1	TRBD2	once	TRBJ2-7	TGCGCCAGCAGCCGCGGGGGGGGCCTGGGCTCCTACGAGCAGTACTTC	CASSRGGGLGSYEQYF
TRBV6-5	TRBD1	.	TRBJ1-6	TGTGCCAGCAGTTTTGGACAGGCCCTAAGAAATTCACCCCTCCACTTT	CASSFGQALRNSPLHF
TRBV9	.	once	TRBJ1-1	TGTGCCAGCAGCGTAGTGGGCAGCGCGAACACTGAAGCTTTCTTT	CASSVVGSANTEAFF
TRBV19	.	.	TRBJ1-3	TGTGCCAGTATCCTATCAGGGACCGTTGGTGGAAACACCATATATTTT	CASILSGTVGGNTIYF
TRBV4-1	.	.	TRBJ2-7	TGCGCCAGCAGCCAAGGGGACTTGAGGAGGGGCGAGCAGTACTTC	CASSQGDLRRGEQYF
TRBV7-2	.	once	TRBJ2-5	TGTGCCAGCAGCTTAAGAAGGTGGGAGACCCAGTACTTC	CASSLRRWETQYF
TRBV6-1	.	.	TRBJ1-1	TGTGCCAGCAGTACCCTTATGAACACTGAAGCTTTCTTT	CASSTLMNTEAFF
TRBV9	TRBD2	.	TRBJ2-1	TGTGCCAGCAGCCCTACTAGCGGGAAGAAAAGCAATGAGCAGTTCTTC	CASSPTSGKKSNEQFF
TRBV7-3	.	.	TRBJ2-4	TGTAGGACAGAGAGAAGAATAGCCAAAAACATTCAGTACTTC	CRTERRIAKNIQYF
TRBV5-4	.	.	TRBJ2-7	TGTGCCAGCAGCGTCCCCGGGGGATCCTACGAGCAGTACTTC	CASSVPGGSYEQYF
TRBV7-9	.	.	TRBJ2-7	TGTGCCAGCAGCGCTCCCATTAGTGCCGAGCAGTACTTC	CASSAPISAEQYF
TRBV5-1	TRBD2	.	TRBJ2-1	TGCGCCAGCAGCTCAGCGGGGGGGGGATACAATGAGCAGTTCTTC	CASSSAGGGYNEQFF